This T cell receptor beta chain was recovered during a study of cytomegalovirus exposure and HLA in healthy donors. Study details: The early release's HLA-typed donors yielded tens of millions of unique TCRs.

The CDR3 loop spans 18 amino acids. CDR1 and CDR2 from the germline V gene are SGHRS and YFSETQ. V dropped 1 base and J dropped 5; count of bases not matched to a gene: 15. In the case of this clone: The antigen is undetermined.

A multiplex PCR was run with 60 Vbeta primers and 13 Jbeta primers. Method: immunoSEQ multiplex PCR; TCRdb's copy keeps in-frame clones and lacks some. The sample carries under 150,000 clones, around 81% recorded once. Findings of the study overall: In vitro confirmation showed three CMV-associated chains to be CMV antigen specific. Certain sequence variants were highly shared and formed a cluster, and this cluster was likely a sequencing artifact. A later analysis reportedly identified an Asian-associated ancestry cluster as carrying fewer N-insertions than the 666-donor mean.

The rearrangement links TRBV5-1 to TRBJ2-7; 10 positions match TRBD1. Specimen: PBMCs. The origin of this receptor is a woman aged 45-59 years in good health and CMV-seronegative. As DNA, the CDR3 is TGCGCCAGCAGCTTGTCCGGGACAGGGGTTCCTGTGGGCGACGAGCAGTACTTC. Protein sequence: CASSLSGTGVPVGDEQYF.